The clone carrying this T cell receptor beta chain was counted many times. Its antigen is unidentified. TCRdb used MiXCR to reprocess the 5' RACE reads, holding one entry per CDR3 protein. The profile shows about 42,000 distinct CDR3 sequences, 2.5% to 3.5% of them singletons. The sample comes from a study of CD8 T cells in ankylosing spondylitis. Study results and limitations: Ankylosing spondylitis blood seemed to carry a telltale TCR beta motif made of under 10 highly homologous variants.

Germline V gene data show CDR1 as SGDLS and CDR2 as YYNGEE. The junction had 9 bases not matched to a gene; V was cut back by 0 bases and J by 2 bases. This CDR3 has 17 amino acids. The sequencing input was blood, either unsorted or a sorted T cell fraction (not recorded which). This sequence was found in a male donor with ankylosing spondylitis or in good health (not recorded which). This chain joins TRBV9 and TRBJ2-3, with 7 nucleotides matching TRBD2. The DNA of the CDR3 is TGTGCCAGCAGCGTAGCCGTGACTAGCATCCCCACAGATACGCAGTATTTT. This sequence encodes CASSVAVTSIPTDTQYF.